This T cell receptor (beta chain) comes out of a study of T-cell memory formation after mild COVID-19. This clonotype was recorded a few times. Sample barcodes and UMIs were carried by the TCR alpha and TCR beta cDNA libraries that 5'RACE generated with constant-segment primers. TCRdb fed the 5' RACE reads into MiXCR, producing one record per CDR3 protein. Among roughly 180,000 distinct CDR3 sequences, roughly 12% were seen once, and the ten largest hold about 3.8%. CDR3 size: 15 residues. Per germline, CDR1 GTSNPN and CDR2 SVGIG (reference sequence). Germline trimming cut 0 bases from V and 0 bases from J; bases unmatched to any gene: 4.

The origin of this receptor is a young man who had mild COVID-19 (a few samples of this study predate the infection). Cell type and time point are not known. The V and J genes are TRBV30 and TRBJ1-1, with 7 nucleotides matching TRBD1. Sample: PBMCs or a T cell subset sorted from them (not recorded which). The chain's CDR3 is CAWSVQGYMNTEAFF. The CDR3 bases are TGTGCCTGGAGTGTACAGGGGTACATGAACACTGAAGCTTTCTTT. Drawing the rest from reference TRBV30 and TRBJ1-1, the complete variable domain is SQTIHQWPATLVQPVGSPLSLECTVEGTSNPNLYWYRQAAGRGLQLLFYSVGIGQISSEVPQNLSASRPQDRQFILSSKKLLLSDSGFYLCAWSVQGYMNTEAFFGQGTRLTVV.